The 26 T cell receptor beta chains given below trace back to one sample, sequenced in a study of blood T cell repertoires in COVID-19. The method was immunoSEQ multiplex PCR; TCRdb's version includes in-frame clones alone and lacks a portion of them. The sample has hundreds of thousands of clones, 70% to 90% seen once; the top ten hold 15%. Sequenced: PBMCs or T cells enriched from blood (not recorded which). All receptors come from a man between 18 and 35 years old who had recovered from COVID-19.

This clone was seen more than once but under ten times. The chain joins TRBV10-3 to TRBJ2-2; possible D gene TRBD2, 5 bases. Germline CDR1 is ENHRY and CDR2 is SYGVKD. V dropped 6 bases and J dropped 0 bases, with 8 bases sitting between them. This CDR3 contains 14 residues. The CDR3 protein is CAIRLGANTGELFF. For the CDR3, the DNA is TGTGCCATCAGACTAGGAGCGAACACCGGGGAGCTGTTTTTT.

V gene TRBV7-6 combines with J gene TRBJ2-7, with 7 nucleotides matching TRBD2. Germline values: CDR1 SGHVS, CDR2 FNYEAQ. V shed 1 base and J 0 bases; nucleotides not matched to a gene: 0. The CDR3 sequence is 14 residues long. For the CDR3, the DNA is TGTGCCAGCAGCTTAGGGGACTACTCCTACGAGCAGTACTTC. Protein sequence: CASSLGDYSYEQYF.

CDR3 protein: CATSDSGTDGYTDTQYF. For the CDR3, the DNA is TGTGCCACCAGTGATTCCGGGACAGACGGATACACAGATACGCAGTATTTT. J is TRBJ2-3 and V is TRBV24-1; 7 positions agree with TRBD1. V lost 2 bases, J lost 2 bases, and 9 bases stayed unmatched. Germline assignment: CDR1 KGHDR and CDR2 SFDVKD. There are 17 residues in the CDR3.

The table lists this clone with a few counts. The chain couples TRBV4-2 to TRBJ2-7; 11 nucleotides line up with TRBD2. The CDR3 has 18 amino acids. Per germline, CDR1 LGHNA and CDR2 YNFKEQ. V lost 2 bases, J lost 2 bases, and 11 bases stayed unmatched. For the CDR3, the DNA is TGTGCCAGCAGCCAACTCACTATGACTAGCGGGGCAACCTACGAGCAGTACTTC. The encoded protein is CASSQLTMTSGATYEQYF.

J is TRBJ2-1 and V is TRBV27; 9 bases line up with TRBD2. The V segment lost 7 bases and the J segment 0 bases; nucleotides outside the gene matches: 7. The CDR3 is 16 amino acids. Germline CDR1 reads MNHEY; CDR2 reads SMNVEV (reference sequence). The CDR3: CASTDSGSGSYNEQFF. DNA for the CDR3: TGTGCCAGCACTGATAGCGGGAGCGGCTCCTACAATGAGCAGTTCTTC.

The genes are TRBV7-9 and TRBJ2-7, with 9 bases lining up with TRBD1. CDR1 is SEHNR and CDR2 is FQNEAQ in the germline V gene (reference sequence). V gave up 0 bases and J gave up 1 base; unmatched junction bases: 13. The length of the CDR3 is 19 residues. CDR3 sequence reads: CASSLAGTGWYLTSYEQYF. CDR3 DNA: TGTGCCAGCAGCTTAGCGGGGACAGGGTGGTATTTGACGTCCTACGAGCAGTACTTC.

This clone was seen at least ten times. The chain links TRBV6-1 to TRBJ1-1; maybe TRBD1 (5 bases). With 1 base removed from V and 7 bases from J, the gap between germline ends came to 13 bases. CDR1 is MNHNS, CDR2 SASEGT, per germline. CDR3 size: 14 residues. The CDR3 nucleotides are TGTGCCAGCAGTGAAGGTAGGGGATATGGTGAAGCTTTCTTT. Amino acid sequence: CASSEGRGYGEAFF.

The chain recombines TRBV6-5 with TRBJ1-5, with D maybe TRBD1 (5 bases). The germline V gene encodes CDR1 MNHEY and CDR2 SVGAGI. Trimming removed 2 bases at V and 5 bases at J, with 7 bases between. The CDR3 has 13 residues. The CDR3 reads CASSYRGDQPQHF. DNA for the CDR3: TGTGCCAGCAGTTACAGGGGTGATCAGCCCCAGCATTTT.

There are a few counts of this clone. The chain joins TRBV6-5 to TRBJ2-5; weak D call: TRBD1 (6 bases). The CDR3 spans 13 residues. Trimming took off 4 bases at V and 3 bases at J, with 9 bases between the two ends. Germline values: CDR1 MNHEY, CDR2 SVGAGI. CDR3 DNA sequence: TGTGCCAGCAGTTTTCAGGGGAAAGAGACCCAGTACTTC. This codes for CASSFQGKETQYF.

The gene calls are TRBV20-1 and TRBJ1-5; no reliable D call. The CDR3 totals 14 residues. Germline V CDR1 and CDR2: DFQATT, SNEGSKA (reference sequence). V was clipped by 3 bases and J by 3 bases, with 12 bases between them. The CDR3: CSASLSSNNQPQHF. Written as DNA, the CDR3 is TGCAGTGCTAGTCTGAGTAGCAACAATCAGCCCCAGCATTTT.

The chain employs TRBV5-8 and TRBJ1-3, with D perhaps matching TRBD1 (6 bases). This CDR3 has 16 amino acids. V was trimmed by 5 bases and J by 5 bases, leaving 20 bases between them. Germline V gene data show CDR1 as SGHTS and CDR2 as YDEGEE. Here the CDR3 reads CASRQDRGDDRNTIYF. The CDR3 nucleotides read TGTGCCAGCAGACAGGACAGAGGGGATGATCGAAACACCATATATTTT.

This clone was recorded a few times. The chain combines TRBV28 with TRBJ2-7; 7 bases map to TRBD2. The trim removed 3 bases at V and 2 bases at J, leaving 10 bases unmatched. This CDR3 is built from 16 residues. Germline values: CDR1 MDHEN, CDR2 SYDVKM. The CDR3 nucleotides are TGTGCCAGCAGTTTCGAAGTGTCTAGCGGAACCTACGAGCAGTACTTC. Translated: CASSFEVSSGTYEQYF.

The CDR3 coding sequence is TGTGCCAGTAGGGGGACAGGCTATAGCAATCAGCCCCAGCATTTT. Translated, it gives CASRGTGYSNQPQHF. The V and J genes are TRBV19 and TRBJ1-5, with 8 nucleotides matching TRBD1. With V trimmed by 6 bases and J by 0 bases, 4 bases remained unmatched. Germline V gene lookup returns CDR1 LNHDA and CDR2 SQIVND (reference sequence). The CDR3 extends over 15 amino acids.

This chain uses TRBV6-6 with TRBJ1-2; no clear D. V shed 3 bases and J shed 0 bases, with 8 bases lying between them. The CDR3 sequence is 14 residues long. Per germline, CDR1 MNHNY and CDR2 SVGAGI (reference sequence). CDR3 coding DNA: TGTGCCAGCAGTTATCCAGAACCTAACTATGGCTACACCTTC. Amino acid sequence: CASSYPEPNYGYTF.

The CDR3 DNA reads as TGCGCCAGCAGCTTAACTACGGGACTACCCTTTGATGAGCAGTTCTTC. It is translated as CASSLTTGLPFDEQFF. The gene calls are TRBV5-1 and TRBJ2-1, with TRBD2 matching 7 bases. V dropped 2 bases and J dropped 8; count of bases not matched to a gene: 13. CDR1 is SGHRS, CDR2 YFSETQ, per germline. The CDR3 consists of 16 residues. The full variable domain, completed using reference TRBV5-1 and TRBJ2-1, is KAGVTQTPRYLIKTRGQQVTLSCSPISGHRSVSWYQQTPGQGLQFLFEYFSETQRNKGNFPGRFSGRQFSNSRSEMNVSTLELGDSALYLCASSLTTGLPFDEQFFGPGTRLTVL.

This chain uses TRBV27 with TRBJ2-2; 9 nucleotides align to TRBD1. The junction had 3 bases not matched to a gene; V was cut back by 6 bases and J by 7 bases. Germline V lookup: CDR1 MNHEY, CDR2 SMNVEV (reference sequence). CDR3 length: 13 amino acids. In DNA form, the CDR3 reads TGTGCCAGCAGGGGACAGGGAAGCGGGGAGCTGTTTTTT. Translating it yields CASRGQGSGELFF.

V is TRBV14 and J is TRBJ1-3; D unresolved. The length of the CDR3 is 16 residues. Germline-derived CDR1 and CDR2 are SGHDN and FVKESK. Trimming pared 4 bases from V and 4 bases from J, leaving 17 bases between. The CDR3 nucleotides are TGTGCCAGCAGCCCGGCTGGAGGTCCACCGGGAAACACCATATATTTT. This codes for CASSPAGGPPGNTIYF.

The chain recombines TRBV4-1 with TRBJ1-2, with 10 bases identical to TRBD1. CDR3 length equals 17 residues. The V and J ends lost 1 base and 8 bases, in that order; junction bases with no gene match: 13. Germline lookup yields CDR1 MGHRA and CDR2 YSYEKL. CDR3 coding DNA: TGCGCCAGCAGCCAAGGTGGGGCTAGACAGGGGGCTTGGGGCTACACCTTC. This encodes CASSQGGARQGAWGYTF.

V usage is TRBV19 and J usage is TRBJ1-5; D possibly corresponds to TRBD1 (6 bases). The CDR3 is 17 amino acids. Germline V gives CDR1 LNHDA, CDR2 SQIVND (reference sequence). The V end lost 1 base, the J end lost 0 bases, and 13 bases lay between the germline ends. CDR3 residues: CASSIGTALYSNQPQHF. The CDR3 DNA is TGTGCCAGTAGTATAGGGACAGCGCTTTATAGCAATCAGCCCCAGCATTTT. The full variable domain, rest sourced from reference TRBV19 and TRBJ1-5, is DGGITQSPKYLFRKEGQNVTLSCEQNLNHDAMYWYRQDPGQGLRLIYYSQIVNDFQKGDIAEGYSVSREKKESFPLTVTSAQKNPTAFYLCASSIGTALYSNQPQHFGDGTRLSIL.

The V gene is TRBV2, the J gene TRBJ2-1; D perhaps matches TRBD1 (6 bases). From germline, CDR1 is SNHLY and CDR2 FYNNEI. The germline V and J ends were trimmed by 3 bases and 1 base, with 10 bases remaining between them. The CDR3 totals 15 residues. The CDR3 reads CASSESGQSYNEQFF. In nucleotides, the CDR3 is TGTGCCAGCAGTGAGAGTGGACAGTCCTACAATGAGCAGTTCTTC.

This chain uses TRBV10-1 with TRBJ2-5; 9 bases agree with TRBD1. The length of the CDR3 is 16 residues. CDR1 and CDR2 from the germline V gene are WNHNN and SYGVQD (reference sequence). J lost 4 bases, V lost 0 bases, and 6 bases had no gene match. The CDR3 is CASSESTGQGRETQYF. CDR3 coding DNA: TGCGCCAGCAGTGAGTCGACTGGACAGGGGCGAGAGACCCAGTACTTC.

The J gene is TRBJ2-3, the V gene TRBV5-1; TRBD2 agrees at 10 bases. The CDR3 is 16 residues long. The germline V gene has CDR1 SGHRS and CDR2 YFSETQ. The junction had 7 bases not matched to a gene; V was cut back by 1 base and J by 5 bases. The CDR3 protein is CASSLRAGGLKDTQYF. The CDR3 DNA reads TGCGCCAGCAGCTTGCGAGCGGGGGGGCTCAAAGATACGCAGTATTTT.

This rearrangement joins TRBV4-1 to TRBJ1-3; tentative D call: TRBD1 (6 bases). The CDR3 runs to 15 residues. Germline CDR1 and CDR2: MGHRA and YSYEKL. V was pared by 0 bases and J by 0 bases, with 6 bases between. CDR3 sequence: CASSQDRGSGNTIYF. The CDR3, as DNA: TGCGCCAGCAGCCAAGACAGGGGCTCTGGAAACACCATATATTTT.

The V call is TRBV27, the J call TRBJ1-6, with 9 bases lining up with TRBD1. The CDR3 runs to 14 residues. The ends lost 6 bases at V and 8 bases at J; junction bases unmatched: 5. Germline assignment: CDR1 MNHEY and CDR2 SMNVEV (reference sequence). The CDR3 DNA reads as TGTGCCAGCAGCTTCGGGACAGGGTATTCACCCCTCCACTTT. Its translation is CASSFGTGYSPLHF.

This clone was observed a single time. This chain uses TRBV19 with TRBJ2-7, with 7 bases aligning to TRBD1. The CDR3 contains 15 residues. Germline V gene data show CDR1 as LNHDA and CDR2 as SQIVND (reference sequence). With 10 bases clipped from V and 2 bases from J, the junction kept 14 bases outside the gene matches. The CDR3 region is CATLPGTDTTYEQYF. The CDR3 DNA sequence: TGTGCCACCCTGCCCGGGACAGACACTACCTACGAGCAGTACTTC.

The V and J genes are TRBV19 and TRBJ1-5, with D uncertain. The CDR3 is made up of 15 amino acids. V lost 3 bases and J 0 bases, leaving 9 bases between the germline ends. Germline V CDR1 and CDR2: LNHDA, SQIVND (reference sequence). CDR3 nucleotides: TGTGCCAGTAGTATTCCCCGTCCTAGCAATCAGCCCCAGCATTTT. Protein: CASSIPRPSNQPQHF.